This T cell receptor beta chain derives from a study of identical twins. General observations from the study: Fewer insertions marked abundant cord blood beta clonotypes; young adult naive trended weakly, memory not at all.

Unique molecular identifiers were present on the cDNA, and a universal primer site came from template switching. TCRdb used MiXCR to reprocess the 5' RACE reads, holding one entry per CDR3 protein. The data contain 700,000 or so distinct CDR3 sequences, over 8.5% of them seen just once; the ten biggest clones take up 0.75% to 1%. The trim removed 5 bases at V and 7 bases at J, leaving 11 bases unmatched. This CDR3 comprises 15 residues. Germline CDR1 GTSNPN, CDR2 SVGIG (reference sequence). This clonotype was found a few times. Its cognate antigen is unknown. A further study also used this sample, focusing on yellow fever vaccine responses in identical twins.

The chain joins TRBV30 to TRBJ1-1, with 12 bases aligning to TRBD1. The sample was PBMCs. This receptor was identified in a woman aged 18-35 years in good health. CDR3 protein: CAWQTGTGGASEAFF. CDR3 bases: TGTGCCTGGCAAACCGGGACAGGGGGCGCGAGTGAAGCTTTCTTT.